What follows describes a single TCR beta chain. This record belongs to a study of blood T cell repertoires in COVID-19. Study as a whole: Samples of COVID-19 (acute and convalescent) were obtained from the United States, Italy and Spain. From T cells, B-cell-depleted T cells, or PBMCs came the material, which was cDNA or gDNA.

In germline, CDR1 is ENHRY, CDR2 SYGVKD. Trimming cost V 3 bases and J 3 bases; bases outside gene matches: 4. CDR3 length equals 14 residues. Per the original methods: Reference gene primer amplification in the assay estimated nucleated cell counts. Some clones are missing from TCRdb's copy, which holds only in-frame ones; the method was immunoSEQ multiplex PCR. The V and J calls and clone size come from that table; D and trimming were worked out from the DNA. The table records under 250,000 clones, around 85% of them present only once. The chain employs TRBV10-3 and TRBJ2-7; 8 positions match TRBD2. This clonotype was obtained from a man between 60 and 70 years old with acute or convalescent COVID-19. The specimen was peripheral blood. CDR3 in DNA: TGTGCCATCAGTGAAGAGGGGACTAGCTACGAGCAGTACTTC. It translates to CAISEEGTSYEQYF.